This T cell receptor (beta chain) was identified during a study of blood T cell repertoires in COVID-19. Turning to the study itself: There were acute and convalescent COVID-19 samples, and they came from the United States, Italy and Spain. From T cells, B-cell-depleted T cells, or PBMCs came the material, which was cDNA or gDNA.

The germline CDR1 and CDR2 sequences are SGDLS and YYNGEE. There are 15 residues in the CDR3. Trimming removed 3 bases from V and 5 bases from J; junction bases left unmatched: 2. Assay: immunoSEQ multiplex PCR; the TCRdb copy retains only in-frame clones and omits some. The data contain 300,000 to 350,000 clones, more than 70% of them singletons. Sequenced: peripheral blood. The origin of this receptor is a man younger than 45 with active or convalescent COVID-19. The chain joins TRBV9 to TRBJ2-1, with 13 bases aligning to TRBD2. CDR3 in DNA: TGTGCCAGCAGCGCGGGACTAGCGGGAAACAATGAGCAGTTCTTC. It is translated as CASSAGLAGNNEQFF.